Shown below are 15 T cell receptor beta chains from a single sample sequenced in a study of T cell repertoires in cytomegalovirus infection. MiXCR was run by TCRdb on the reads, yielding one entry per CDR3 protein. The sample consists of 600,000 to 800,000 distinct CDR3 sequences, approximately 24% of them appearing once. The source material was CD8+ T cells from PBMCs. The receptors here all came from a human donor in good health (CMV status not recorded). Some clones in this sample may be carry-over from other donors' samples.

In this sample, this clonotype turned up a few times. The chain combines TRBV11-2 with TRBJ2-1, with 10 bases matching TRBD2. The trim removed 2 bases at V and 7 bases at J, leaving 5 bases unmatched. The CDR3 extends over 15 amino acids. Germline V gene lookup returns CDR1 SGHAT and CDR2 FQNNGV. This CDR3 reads CASSLRSGGRNEQFF. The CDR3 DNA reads TGTGCCAGCAGCTTACGTAGCGGGGGGCGGAATGAGCAGTTCTTC.

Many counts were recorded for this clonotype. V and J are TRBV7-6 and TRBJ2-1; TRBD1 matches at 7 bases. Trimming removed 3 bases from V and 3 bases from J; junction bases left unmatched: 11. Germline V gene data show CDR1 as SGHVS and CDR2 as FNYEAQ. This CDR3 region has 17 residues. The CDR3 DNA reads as TGTGCCAGCAGCTTCGCTGCCGGGACAGCCCTCTACAATGAGCAGTTCTTC. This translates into CASSFAAGTALYNEQFF. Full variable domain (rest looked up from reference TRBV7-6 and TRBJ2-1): GAGVSQSPRYKVTKRGQDVALRCDPISGHVSLYWYRQALGQGPEFLTYFNYEAQQDKSGLPNDRFSAERPEGSISTLTIQRTEQRDSAMYRCASSFAAGTALYNEQFFGPGTRLTVL.

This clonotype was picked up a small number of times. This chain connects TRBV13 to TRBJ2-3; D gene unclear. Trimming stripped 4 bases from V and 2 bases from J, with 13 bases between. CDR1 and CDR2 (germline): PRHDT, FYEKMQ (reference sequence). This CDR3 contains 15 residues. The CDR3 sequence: CASSSPKRYTDTQYF. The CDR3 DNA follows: TGTGCCAGCAGCTCCCCTAAGCGATACACAGATACGCAGTATTTT.

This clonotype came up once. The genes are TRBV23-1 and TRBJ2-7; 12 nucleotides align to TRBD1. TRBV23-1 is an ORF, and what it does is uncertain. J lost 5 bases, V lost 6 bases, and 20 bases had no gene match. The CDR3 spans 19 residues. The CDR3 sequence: CASRTTGDRGLAGKNEQYV. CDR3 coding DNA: TGCGCCAGCAGGACCACGGGGGACAGGGGGCTAGCGGGGAAGAACGAGCAGTACGTC.

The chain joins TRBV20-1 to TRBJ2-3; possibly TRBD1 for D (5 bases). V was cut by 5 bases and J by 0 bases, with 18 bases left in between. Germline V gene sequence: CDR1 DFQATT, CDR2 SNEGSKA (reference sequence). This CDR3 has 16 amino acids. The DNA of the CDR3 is TGCAGTGCTCGACCTTCTGACAGACCTAGCACAGATACGCAGTATTTT. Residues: CSARPSDRPSTDTQYF.

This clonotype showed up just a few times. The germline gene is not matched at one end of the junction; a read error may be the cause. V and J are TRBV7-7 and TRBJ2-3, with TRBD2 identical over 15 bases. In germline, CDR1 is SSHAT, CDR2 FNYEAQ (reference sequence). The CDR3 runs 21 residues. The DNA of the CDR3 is TGTGCTAGCAGCAAAAACCCGGGACTAGCGGGGGGACCTATCTACGGTGATACGCAGTATTTT. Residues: CASSKNPGLAGGPIYGDTQYF.

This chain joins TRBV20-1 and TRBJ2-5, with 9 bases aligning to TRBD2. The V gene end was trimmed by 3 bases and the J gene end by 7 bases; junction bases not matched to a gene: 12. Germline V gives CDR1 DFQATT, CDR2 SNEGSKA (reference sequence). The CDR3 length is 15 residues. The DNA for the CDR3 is TGCAGTGCTAGCCTCCGAGCGGGGGGAACGGTGACCCAGTACTTC. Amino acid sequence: CSASLRAGGTVTQYF.

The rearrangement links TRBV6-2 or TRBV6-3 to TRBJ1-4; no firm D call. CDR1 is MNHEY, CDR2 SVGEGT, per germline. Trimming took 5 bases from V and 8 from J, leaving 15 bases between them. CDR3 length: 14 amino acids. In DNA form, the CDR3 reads TGTGCCAGCAGTAATCCAGAGACGAGGGAAAAACTGTTTTTT. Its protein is CASSNPETREKLFF.

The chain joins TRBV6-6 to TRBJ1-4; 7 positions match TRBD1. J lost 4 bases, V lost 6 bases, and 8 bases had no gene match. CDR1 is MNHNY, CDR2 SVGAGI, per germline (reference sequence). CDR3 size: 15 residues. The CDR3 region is CASRPQQGSNEKLFF. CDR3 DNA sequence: TGTGCCAGCAGACCCCAACAGGGGAGTAATGAAAAACTGTTTTTT.

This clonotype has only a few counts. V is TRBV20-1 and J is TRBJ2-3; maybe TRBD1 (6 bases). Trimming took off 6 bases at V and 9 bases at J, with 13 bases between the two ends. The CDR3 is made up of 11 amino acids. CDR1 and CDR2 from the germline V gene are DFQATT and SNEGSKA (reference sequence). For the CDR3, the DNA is TGCAGTGCCCGGACCACAGGGACGCAGTATTTT. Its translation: CSARTTGTQYF.

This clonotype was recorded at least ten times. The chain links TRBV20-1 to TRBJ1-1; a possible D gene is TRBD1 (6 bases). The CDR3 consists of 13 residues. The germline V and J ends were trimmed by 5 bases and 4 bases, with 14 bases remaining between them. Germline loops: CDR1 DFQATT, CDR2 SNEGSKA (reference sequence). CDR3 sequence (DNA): TGCAGTGCTCGGCTTAGGGGGACCACTGAAGCTTTCTTT. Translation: CSARLRGTTEAFF.

This CDR3 is CASSPREYGYTF. For the CDR3, the DNA is TGTGCCAGCAGTCCCAGGGAGTATGGCTACACCTTC. The V call is TRBV6-2 or TRBV6-3, the J call TRBJ1-2; maybe TRBD1 (5 bases). CDR3 length: 12 residues. Germline lookup yields CDR1 MNHEY and CDR2 SVGEGT. V shed 5 bases and J shed 5 bases, with 9 bases lying between them.

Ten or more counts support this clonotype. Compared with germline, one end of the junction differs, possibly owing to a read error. In nucleotides, the CDR3 is TGTGCTAGCAGTATCGGGACATCGTACCAAGAGACCCAGTACTTC. Its protein product is CASSIGTSYQETQYF. This chain links TRBV7-7 with TRBJ2-5; possible D gene TRBD1, 6 bases. CDR1 is SSHAT, CDR2 FNYEAQ, per germline (reference sequence). This CDR3 has 15 amino acids. The variable domain in full, with the rest retrieved from reference TRBV7-7 and TRBJ2-5, is GAGVSQSPRYKVTKRGQDVTLRCDPISSHATLYWYQQALGQGPEFLTYFNYEAQPDKSGLPSDRFSAERPEGSISTLTIQRTEQRDSAMYRCASSIGTSYQETQYFGPGTRLLVL.

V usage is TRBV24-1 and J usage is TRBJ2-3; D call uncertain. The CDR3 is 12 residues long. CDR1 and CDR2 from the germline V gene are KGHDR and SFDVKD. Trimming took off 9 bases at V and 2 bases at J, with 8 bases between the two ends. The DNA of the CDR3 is TGTGCCACCGCAGACCCCACAGATACGCAGTATTTT. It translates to CATADPTDTQYF.

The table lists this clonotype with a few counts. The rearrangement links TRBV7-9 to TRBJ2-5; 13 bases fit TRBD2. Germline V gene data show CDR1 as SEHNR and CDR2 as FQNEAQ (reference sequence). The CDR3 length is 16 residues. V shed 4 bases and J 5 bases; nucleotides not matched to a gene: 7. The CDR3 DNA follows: TGTGCCAGCAGCTCCACTAGCGGGGGGGCCTCTGAGACCCAGTACTTC. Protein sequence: CASSSTSGGASETQYF.